The source of this TCR beta chain is a study of shared clonotypes between healthy human individuals. The study's findings and limits: Non-shared clonotypes had lower generation probabilities than clonotypes shared by all four sorted-subset donors. Estimated richness values were generally larger in naive subsets than in memory subsets.

CDR1 and CDR2 from the germline V gene are SGHAT and FQNNGV. Trimming took off 5 bases at V and 1 base at J, with 20 bases between the two ends. This CDR3 has 17 amino acids. Memory CD4+ cells were the fraction left after CD45RA+ naive selection. The method was immunoSEQ multiplex PCR; TCRdb's version includes in-frame clones alone and lacks a portion of them. The sample holds a few million clones; approximately 90% are singletons and the top ten take about 0.13%. About this clone itself: The target antigen is unknown.

The origin of this receptor is a man aged 18 to 29 in good health. The chain recombines TRBV11-2 with TRBJ2-5, with no clear D. Sequencing used naive CD4+ T cells sorted from blood. Subset reported: CD45RA+ positively selected. The CDR3 spells CASSAGPIGYFQETQYF. CDR3 sequence (DNA): TGTGCCAGCAGCGCCGGACCCATTGGGTACTTCCAAGAGACCCAGTACTTC.